This TCR beta chain was sequenced in a study of read filtering for tumor transcriptome and immune sequencing (dated by TCRdb to the early 2020s). General notes on the study: Of the patients in the cohort, approximately 16 were male and roughly 15 were female, and their mean age was approximately 71 years, with a range of about 40 to 85. After DNase treatment, whole-transcriptome libraries were prepared using the TruSeq RNA Access Library Prep Kit. TCR repertoires obtained by targeted immune repertoire sequencing and by bulk whole-transcriptome sequencing performed on the same bone marrow samples were compared. Per sample, about 4 to 10.27 million TCR-region mapped reads were obtained with IR-seq, compared with only about 80 to 1,400 with RNA-seq. As a main aim, a read-filtering strategy for immune repertoire data was addressed, with the specific question being whether clonotypes supported by a single read should be removed. By revised international staging, roughly eight patients were R-ISS I, about 16 were R-ISS II and about seven were R-ISS III.

Every patient had bone marrow sampled at the time of active disease. Ficoll-Hypaque density gradient centrifugation was used to isolate the bone marrow mononuclear cells. To remove myeloma plasma cells, the cells were labeled with CD138 magnetic microbeads on a MACS separator, and CD138-negative cells were then collected by negative selection. Flow cytometry with CD138 antibodies on an Attune NxT was used to check how pure the isolated cells were. Total RNA was extracted using TRIzol reagent and was quantified on a NanoDrop spectrophotometer. For each patient, paired RNA-seq and IR-seq were run on the CD138-negative bone marrow sample from that patient. Broader findings and caveats from the paper: The sorted CD138-negative fraction was a mixed bone marrow immune population, not purified T cells. Removing single-read clonotypes increased the correlation between IR-seq and RNA-seq shared clonotype proportions. Single-read clonotypes made up about four fifths of clonotypes but roughly 3.2% of total reads in IR-seq, and about three quarters of clonotypes and 44.6% of reads in RNA-seq. IR-seq captured clonotypes at much higher depth and more reliably than RNA-seq, and smaller IR-seq throughput sufficed to identify most shared clonotypes.

Via the germline V gene, CDR1 is SGHTA and CDR2 FQGNSA. Measured from the cysteine to the phenylalanine, the CDR3 is 17 residues long. Kept here is only the CDR3 DNA, which spans 51 bases and is read in frame from base 1. V is reduced by 2 bases and J by 4 bases, leaving a spacing of 18 bases between them. TCR libraries were constructed from 350 to 400 ng RNA using the Immunoverse kit, and molecular barcoded adaptors covering alpha/delta and beta/gamma chains were employed. TCR library preparation used the same RNA that was used for transcriptome sequencing. Sequencing of TCR libraries was carried out on an Illumina HiSeq 4000 with 2 x 150 cycles. In the source study's methods: MiXCR aligned TCR reads to human V, D, J and C references and assembled the aligned reads into CDR3 clonotypes, with quality filtering and error correction included. The tcR package in R was used to analyze clonotype counts and gene usage diversity. For inspection of raw mapping reads, RNA-seq reads were mapped by STAR aligner version 2.5.3a onto GRCh37 of the human genome. To test the effect of sequencing depth on detected clonotypes, IR-seq fastq files were randomly downsampled using Seqtk 1.3. The public sequencing data were trimmed at Q25 with fastp and processed into clonotypes with MiXCR by TCRdb, which kept only in-frame beta chains. Every entry covers one CDR3 protein and lists the most common genes and DNA from its rows. TCRdb's processing, not the authors', yielded these V and J calls. The sample table lists fewer than 75,000 distinct CDR3 sequences, 20% to 25% of them with a count of one. 17% of the sample goes to the ten largest clones.

As concerns this clonotype: Its antigen is still unknown. No base-level quality is on record; no much larger clone is a single base apart.

The rearranged chain carries TRBV7-2 and TRBJ1-3; a tentative D match to TRBD1 spans 6 bases. The TCR originated in a donor at least 40 years old with multiple myeloma. The source material was a population of CD138-negative cells sorted from bone marrow. The cell subset or site label for this specimen denotes: bone marrow mononuclear cells depleted of CD138+ plasma/myeloma cells by negative magnetic selection. The CDR3 protein: CASSLIRPGVVGNTIYF. The sequenced DNA is TGTGCCAGCAGCTTAATCCGGCCAGGGGTAGTGGGAAACACCATATATTTT.